This TCR beta chain was captured by sequencing in a study of cytomegalovirus exposure and HLA in healthy donors. PCR was performed using 60 Vbeta and 13 Jbeta primers. TCRdb's table, derived via immunoSEQ multiplex PCR, lists solely in-frame clones and lacks some. The sample records 210,000 or so clones, 70% to 85% being singletons. The V end lost 1 base, the J end lost 5 bases, and 12 bases lay between the germline ends. CDR3 length equals 14 residues. From germline, CDR1 is SGHRS and CDR2 YFSETQ. The chain uses TRBV5-1 and TRBJ1-1; a weak D match, TRBD1 (5 bases). Sequencing input: PBMCs. The clonotype comes from a woman between 35 and 50 years old in good health and CMV-seronegative. CDR3 nucleotides: TGCGCCAGCAGCTTGCCAGGGCGGGGGACTGAAGCTTTCTTT. Its protein product is CASSLPGRGTEAFF.